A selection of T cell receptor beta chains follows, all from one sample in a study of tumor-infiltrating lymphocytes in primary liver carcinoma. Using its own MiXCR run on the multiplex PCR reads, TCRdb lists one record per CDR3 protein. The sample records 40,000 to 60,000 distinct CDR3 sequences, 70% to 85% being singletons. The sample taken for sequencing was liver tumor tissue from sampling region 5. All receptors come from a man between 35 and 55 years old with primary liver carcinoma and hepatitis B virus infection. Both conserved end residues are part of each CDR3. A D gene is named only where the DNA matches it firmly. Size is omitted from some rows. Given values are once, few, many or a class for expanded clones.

CDR3aa: CVSSELWAGLDPPLHF
CDR3nt: TGTGTCAGCAGTGAACTCTGGGCAGGCTTAGATCCACCCCTCCACTTT
v_gene: TRBV6-1
d_gene: NA
j_gene: TRBJ1-6
abundance: NA

CDR3aa: CSVWRVTTRELFF
CDR3nt: TGCAGTGTGTGGCGGGTAACCACCAGGGAGCTGTTTTTT
v_gene: TRBV29-1
d_gene: NA
j_gene: TRBJ2-2
abundance: NA

CDR3aa: CVSSSRPSGRIYEQFF
CDR3nt: TGTGTCAGCAGCTCGCGCCCCAGCGGGAGGATCTACGAGCAATTTTTC
v_gene: TRBV11-2
d_gene: TRBD2
j_gene: TRBJ2-1
abundance: few

CDR3aa: CVAGNLIGTQYF
CDR3nt: TGCGTCGCCGGGAATCTGATCGGGACCCAGTACTTC
v_gene: TRBV10-2
d_gene: NA
j_gene: TRBJ2-5
abundance: NA

CDR3aa: CASSLSRGAGELFF
CDR3nt: TGTGCCAGCAGTTTATCGCGGGGGGCCGGGGAGCTGTTTTTT
v_gene: TRBV28
d_gene: TRBD2
j_gene: TRBJ2-2
abundance: few

CDR3aa: CASNSQMFSRGFEPYF
CDR3nt: TGTGCCAGCAATTCCCAAATGTTCTCCCGAGGGTTCGAGCCGTACTTC
v_gene: TRBV28
d_gene: NA
j_gene: TRBJ2-7
abundance: NA

CDR3aa: CASSLGAAINTGELFF
CDR3nt: TGTGCCAGCAGCTTAGGTGCAGCTATAAACACCGGGGAGCTATTTTTT
v_gene: TRBV11-2
d_gene: NA
j_gene: TRBJ2-2
abundance: few

CDR3aa: CVSSQAGELTMFSF
CDR3nt: TGTGTCAGCAGCCAAGCGGGGGAATTGACCATGTTTTCCTTC
v_gene: TRBV4-2
d_gene: TRBD2
j_gene: TRBJ2-7
abundance: NA

CDR3aa: CASSFVEGNEQFF
CDR3nt: TGTGCCAGCAGCTTCGTGGAGGGAAATGAGCAGTTCTTC
v_gene: TRBV11-2
d_gene: NA
j_gene: TRBJ2-1
abundance: medium-sized

CDR3aa: CASYPGQGHYEQCF
CDR3nt: TGTGCAAGCTACCCGGGACAGGGGCACTACGAGCAGTGCTTC
v_gene: TRBV6-5
d_gene: TRBD1
j_gene: TRBJ2-7
abundance: NA

CDR3aa: CASRGPGLALYEQFF
CDR3nt: TGTGCCAGCAGAGGACCGGGACTAGCGTTGTATGAGCAGTTCTTC
v_gene: TRBV6-6
d_gene: TRBD2
j_gene: TRBJ2-1
abundance: NA

CDR3aa: CASSDELAPNSYNEQFF
CDR3nt: TGTGCCAGCAGTGACGAACTAGCACCGAACTCCTACAATGAGCAGTTCTTC
v_gene: TRBV5-4
d_gene: NA
j_gene: TRBJ2-1
abundance: NA

CDR3aa: CASSWGQLGTGTQYF
CDR3nt: TGTGCCAGCAGTTGGGGACAGTTGGGTACAGGTACGCAGTATTTT
v_gene: TRBV6-2/TRBV6-3
d_gene: TRBD1
j_gene: TRBJ2-3
abundance: NA

CDR3aa: CASSFSGVGQPQHF
CDR3nt: TGCGCCAGCAGCTTCTCAGGGGTCGGTCAGCCCCAGCATTTT
v_gene: TRBV5-1
d_gene: NA
j_gene: TRBJ1-5
abundance: many

CDR3aa: CTSSRDRFFIGELFF
CDR3nt: TGCACCAGCAGTCGGGACAGGTTTTTCATCGGGGAGCTGTTTTTT
v_gene: TRBV4-1
d_gene: TRBD1
j_gene: TRBJ2-2
abundance: NA

CDR3aa: CASSQDEDSPLHF
CDR3nt: TGTGCCAGCAGCCAAGATGAGGATTCACCCCTCCACTTT
v_gene: TRBV6-5
d_gene: NA
j_gene: TRBJ1-6
abundance: once

CDR3aa: CACSLGGTSVGETQYF
CDR3nt: TGTGCCTGCAGCTTGGGGGGGACTAGCGTTGGAGAGACCCAATACTTC
v_gene: TRBV5-8
d_gene: TRBD2
j_gene: TRBJ2-5
abundance: once

CDR3aa: CACSYSRDRGLEEQYF
CDR3nt: TGTGCCTGCAGTTACTCTAGGGACAGGGGCCTAGAGGAGCAGTACTTC
v_gene: TRBV6-5
d_gene: TRBD1
j_gene: TRBJ2-7
abundance: NA

CDR3aa: CASSGDRGGEQYF
CDR3nt: TGCGCCAGCAGCGGGGACAGGGGAGGCGAGCAGTACTTC
v_gene: TRBV5-1
d_gene: TRBD1
j_gene: TRBJ2-7
abundance: few

CDR3aa: CASSEVPRQTDNEQFF
CDR3nt: TGTGCCAGCAGTGAAGTCCCGAGACAGACGGACAATGAGCAGTTCTTC
v_gene: TRBV6-1
d_gene: NA
j_gene: TRBJ2-1
abundance: NA

CDR3aa: CASSFGAGATEQYF
CDR3nt: TGCGCCAGCAGCTTTGGGGCAGGAGCGACCGAGCAGTACTTC
v_gene: TRBV5-1
d_gene: NA
j_gene: TRBJ2-7
abundance: many

CDR3aa: CVSSLGRDNSALHF
CDR3nt: TGTGTCAGCAGCTTAGGCAGGGATAATTCAGCCCTCCACTTT
v_gene: TRBV11-2
d_gene: NA
j_gene: TRBJ1-6
abundance: NA

CDR3aa: CASSGRLAGGPSETQYF
CDR3nt: TGTGCCAGCAGTGGAAGACTAGCGGGAGGGCCTTCGGAGACCCAGTACTTC
v_gene: TRBV2
d_gene: TRBD2
j_gene: TRBJ2-5
abundance: NA

CDR3aa: CASSLVALAGTGEPFF
CDR3nt: TGTGCCAGCAGCTTAGTGGCGCTAGCGGGGACCGGGGAGCCCTTTTTT
v_gene: TRBV11-2
d_gene: TRBD2
j_gene: TRBJ2-2
abundance: NA

CDR3aa: CSDGSSAGNTGELSF
CDR3nt: TGCAGCGATGGGTCTTCGGCCGGGAACACCGGGGAGCTGTCTTTT
v_gene: TRBV29-1
d_gene: NA
j_gene: TRBJ2-2
abundance: NA

CDR3aa: CASSFFLAGEDYEQYF
CDR3nt: TGTGCCAGCAGTTTCTTCTTAGCGGGAGAGGATTACGAGCAGTACTTC
v_gene: TRBV6-5
d_gene: TRBD2
j_gene: TRBJ2-7
abundance: many

CDR3aa: CNVRQALNTATFF
CDR3nt: TGCAACGTTCGACAGGCCCTGAACACTGCAACTTTCTTT
v_gene: TRBV29-1
d_gene: NA
j_gene: TRBJ1-1
abundance: NA

CDR3aa: CSVRVEWFQETQYF
CDR3nt: TGCAGCGTCAGGGTCGAGTGGTTTCAAGAGACCCAGTACTTC
v_gene: TRBV29-1
d_gene: NA
j_gene: TRBJ2-5
abundance: NA

CDR3aa: CASASGEGNEQFF
CDR3nt: TGTGCATCGGCCTCAGGGGAGGGGAATGAGCAGTTCTTC
v_gene: TRBV10-3
d_gene: NA
j_gene: TRBJ2-1
abundance: many

CDR3aa: CSPKTGTSGYNEQFF
CDR3nt: TGCAGTCCGAAAACCGGGACTAGCGGATACAATGAGCAGTTCTTC
v_gene: TRBV20-1
d_gene: TRBD2
j_gene: TRBJ2-1
abundance: NA

CDR3aa: CSTPGGQGVVGTDTQYF
CDR3nt: TGCAGTACACCCGGTGGGCAGGGGGTGGTTGGGACAGATACGCAGTATTTT
v_gene: TRBV20-1
d_gene: TRBD1
j_gene: TRBJ2-3
abundance: NA

CDR3aa: CTSSLGRQENNSPLRF
CDR3nt: TGTACCAGCAGCTTAGGTCGACAGGAGAATAATTCACCCCTCCGCTTT
v_gene: TRBV7-8
d_gene: NA
j_gene: TRBJ1-6
abundance: NA

CDR3aa: CASCPGTRVVRGQYF
CDR3nt: TGTGCCAGTTGTCCCGGGACTAGAGTAGTTCGTGGCCAGTACTTC
v_gene: TRBV6-2/TRBV6-3
d_gene: TRBD2
j_gene: TRBJ2-5
abundance: NA

CDR3aa: CASSIVQGGVHEKYF
CDR3nt: TGTGCCAGTAGTATAGTCCAGGGAGGGGTCCACGAGAAGTACTTC
v_gene: TRBV19
d_gene: TRBD2
j_gene: TRBJ2-7
abundance: NA

CDR3aa: CSARRTVHDEQYF
CDR3nt: TGCAGCGCAAGGCGGACAGTCCATGACGAGCAGTACTTC
v_gene: TRBV29-1
d_gene: NA
j_gene: TRBJ2-7
abundance: medium-sized

CDR3aa: CASSDPGRGNTQYF
CDR3nt: TGTGCCAGCAGTGATCCCGGGCGGGGAAATACGCAGTATTTT
v_gene: TRBV25-1
d_gene: NA
j_gene: TRBJ2-3
abundance: many

CDR3aa: CAAHGAHNYGYTF
CDR3nt: TGCGCCGCCCACGGAGCTCATAACTATGGCTACACCTTC
v_gene: TRBV29-1
d_gene: NA
j_gene: TRBJ1-2
abundance: NA

CDR3aa: CASSQDPGQGVSQPQHF
CDR3nt: TGCGCCAGCAGCCAAGACCCGGGACAGGGGGTGAGCCAGCCCCAGCATTTT
v_gene: TRBV4-1
d_gene: TRBD1
j_gene: TRBJ1-5
abundance: many

CDR3aa: CAGSQDLSSGGYEQYF
CDR3nt: TGTGCTGGCAGCCAAGACCTATCTAGCGGGGGCTACGAGCAGTACTTC
v_gene: TRBV4-2
d_gene: TRBD2
j_gene: TRBJ2-7
abundance: NA

CDR3aa: CASSHLFQTGDTGELFF
CDR3nt: TGCGCCAGCAGCCATTTATTTCAGACAGGGGATACCGGGGAGCTGTTTTTT
v_gene: TRBV4-1
d_gene: TRBD1
j_gene: TRBJ2-2
abundance: many

CDR3aa: CASGLGLAGEVDNERFF
CDR3nt: TGTGCCAGCGGCCTGGGACTAGCGGGAGAAGTTGACAATGAGCGCTTCTTC
v_gene: TRBV11-1
d_gene: TRBD2
j_gene: TRBJ2-1
abundance: few